Here is one T cell receptor (beta chain) with its context. Its antigen remains unidentified. Sequenced by immunoSEQ multiplex PCR; TCRdb stores in-frame clones only, minus some. The profile shows about 46,000 clones, 93% of them singletons. The data are from a study of siplizumab effects on memory and regulatory T cells. The CDR3 is 15 amino acids. The V end lost 2 bases, the J end lost 3 bases, and 11 bases lay between the germline ends. Per germline, CDR1 SEHNR and CDR2 FQNEAQ (reference sequence). Study results and limitations: Naive T cells seemed more diverse than memory cells and seemed major alloresponse contributors. Proliferating Tregs' suppressive function in siplizumab cultures went unconfirmed.

Material for sequencing was CD8+ T cells sorted from blood. This chain uses TRBV7-9 with TRBJ1-5, with unresolved D. The receptor comes from a human donor in good health. DNA of the CDR3: TGTGCCAGCAGCTTAACCGGCAGCCTCAATCAGCCCCAGCATTTT. Translated, it gives CASSLTGSLNQPQHF.